These 3 T cell receptor beta chains originate from one sample sequenced in a study of T cell repertoires in cytomegalovirus infection. TCRdb re-called the reads with MiXCR, one entry per CDR3 protein. The table lists around 70,000 distinct CDR3 sequences, approximately 3.6% of them singletons, with 20% to 25% in the top ten. Sequencing was performed on PBMCs. All receptors come from a human donor in good health (CMV status not recorded). Some clones in this sample may be carry-over from other donors' samples.

This clonotype was counted ten times or more. The V call is TRBV27, the J call TRBJ2-1; 7 nucleotides match TRBD1. Trimming cost V 4 bases and J 3 bases; bases outside gene matches: 6. Germline V gives CDR1 MNHEY, CDR2 SMNVEV (reference sequence). There are 15 residues in the CDR3. DNA for the CDR3: TGTGCCAGCAGTTCAGGACAGGCTGGCTACAATGAGCAGTTCTTC. Amino acids: CASSSGQAGYNEQFF.

This clonotype was detected many times. V usage is TRBV7-9 and J usage is TRBJ2-3; D not certain. This CDR3 contains 13 residues. V lost 1 base, J lost 4 bases, and 6 bases lay in between. Germline CDR1 and CDR2: SEHNR and FQNEAQ (reference sequence). CDR3 in amino acids: CASSLVGADTQYF. CDR3 in DNA: TGTGCCAGCAGCTTAGTAGGTGCAGATACGCAGTATTTT. Full variable domain (missing parts from reference TRBV7-9 and TRBJ2-3): DTGVSQNPRHKITKRGQNVTFRCDPISEHNRLYWYRQTLGQGPEFLTYFQNEAQLEKSRLLSDRFSAERPKGSFSTLEIQRTEQGDSAMYLCASSLVGADTQYFGPGTRLTVL.

This clonotype was counted ten times or more. This chain connects TRBV4-2 to TRBJ1-2; possibly TRBD1 for D (5 bases). V was clipped by 3 bases and J by 7 bases, with 9 bases between them. This CDR3 region has 12 residues. Germline V gene sequence: CDR1 LGHNA, CDR2 YNFKEQ. The DNA of the CDR3 is TGTGCCAGCAGCCAGCTGGGGCCTGGCTACACCTTC. Its translation: CASSQLGPGYTF.